Each of the 29 T cell receptor beta chains below was sequenced from the same sample in a study of PD-L1 blockade in urothelial cancer. Indicated time point: pretreatment peripheral blood. Only in-frame clones appear in the TCRdb table, and some are missing; sequencing was by immunoSEQ multiplex PCR. The sample consists of 30,000 to 40,000 clones, around 85% of them appearing once. Specimen: PBMCs, collected around atezolizumab (anti-PD-L1) treatment. These receptors were taken from a man older than 75 with urothelial cancer.

The chain uses TRBV18 and TRBJ2-7, with 11 positions matching TRBD2. Germline V gene data show CDR1 as KGHSH and CDR2 as LQKENI. This CDR3 contains 21 residues. The V and J ends lost 2 bases and 4 bases, in that order; junction bases with no gene match: 22. The CDR3 nucleotides read TGTGCCAGCTCACCATTCGAAACGGGACATTCCCGACTAGCGGGGAGATACGAGCAGTACTTC. The encoded protein is CASSPFETGHSRLAGRYEQYF.

V usage is TRBV27 and J usage is TRBJ2-7; 7 bases agree with TRBD1. The junction had 5 bases not matched to a gene; V was cut back by 3 bases and J by 3 bases. Germline V gene data show CDR1 as MNHEY and CDR2 as SMNVEV (reference sequence). The CDR3 covers 14 residues. The chain's CDR3 is CASSFGQGVYEQYF. The CDR3, as DNA: TGTGCCAGCAGTTTCGGGCAGGGGGTCTACGAGCAGTACTTC.

CDR3 DNA: TGTGCCAGCAGATGGGGGGACGGGAGTTTTGGGGAGCAGTACTTC. This sequence encodes CASRWGDGSFGEQYF. The chain recombines TRBV5-4 with TRBJ2-7; D possibly corresponds to TRBD2 (6 bases). CDR3 length: 15 amino acids. CDR1 SGHNT and CDR2 YYREEE come from the germline V gene (reference sequence). V was pared by 5 bases and J by 7 bases, with 22 bases between.

This clone was observed a handful of times. The chain recombines TRBV19 with TRBJ2-7; TRBD2 aligns across 9 bases. This CDR3 contains 13 residues. Trimming at V came to 7 bases and at J to 0 bases, leaving 1 base not matched to a gene. Germline loops: CDR1 LNHDA, CDR2 SQIVND (reference sequence). Here the CDR3 reads CASKAGGSYEQYF. The CDR3 DNA reads TGTGCCAGTAAAGCGGGGGGCTCCTACGAGCAGTACTTC.

The chain has TRBV19 and TRBJ2-7; weak D call: TRBD2 (6 bases). The CDR3 has 15 amino acids. The germline V and J ends were trimmed by 3 bases and 3 bases, with 15 bases remaining between them. Germline lookup yields CDR1 LNHDA and CDR2 SQIVND (reference sequence). In DNA, the CDR3 is TGTGCCAGTAGTATTCGAGCGGAGGGTGGCTACGAGCAGTACTTC. Translated, it gives CASSIRAEGGYEQYF.

CDR3 coding DNA: TGTGCCAGCAGTCCCCCGATCTACGAGGGCACTGAAGCTTTCTTT. Translation: CASSPPIYEGTEAFF. The chain combines TRBV6-1 with TRBJ1-1; no firm D call. The CDR3 covers 15 residues. Germline V gene data show CDR1 as MNHNS and CDR2 as SASEGT. V lost 5 bases and J 4 bases, leaving 17 bases between the germline ends.

The chain couples TRBV19 to TRBJ2-3; 7 bases match TRBD2. This CDR3 region has 12 residues. Losses at the gene ends were 7 bases for V and 6 bases for J; bases not matched to a gene: 4. Germline-derived CDR1 and CDR2 are LNHDA and SQIVND (reference sequence). Here the CDR3 reads CASNYGRDTQYF. In DNA, the CDR3 is TGTGCCAGTAACTACGGGAGGGATACGCAGTATTTT.

This chain links TRBV19 with TRBJ2-2, with D possibly matching TRBD2 (6 bases). CDR3 length equals 16 residues. The germline V gene encodes CDR1 LNHDA and CDR2 SQIVND (reference sequence). Trimming took off 0 bases at V and 0 bases at J, with 8 bases between the two ends. The CDR3 here is CASSIDGGANTGELFF. The CDR3 region has the DNA TGTGCCAGTAGTATAGACGGGGGAGCGAACACCGGGGAGCTGTTTTTT. The complete variable domain, with remaining parts taken from reference TRBV19 and TRBJ2-2, reads DGGITQSPKYLFRKEGQNVTLSCEQNLNHDAMYWYRQDPGQGLRLIYYSQIVNDFQKGDIAEGYSVSREKKESFPLTVTSAQKNPTAFYLCASSIDGGANTGELFFGEGSRLTVL.

This chain's CDR3 is CASSYKLTSGYGYTF. The CDR3 bases are TGTGCCAGCAGCTATAAGCTTACGTCAGGGTATGGCTACACCTTC. The rearrangement links TRBV5-8 to TRBJ1-2; D might be TRBD1 (5 bases). CDR3 length: 15 residues. Trimming pared 3 bases from V and 5 bases from J, leaving 17 bases between. The germline CDR1 and CDR2 sequences are SGHTS and YDEGEE.

The chain employs TRBV6-6 and TRBJ2-1; 10 nucleotides agree with TRBD2. With 6 bases clipped from V and 4 bases from J, the junction kept 3 bases outside the gene matches. Looked up from germline, CDR1 is MNHNY and CDR2 is SVGAGI (reference sequence). This CDR3 region has 14 residues. CDR3: CASRRTSGYNEQFF. The CDR3 DNA is TGTGCCAGCAGACGGACTAGCGGATACAATGAGCAGTTCTTC.

The V and J genes are TRBV21-1 and TRBJ2-7; TRBD2 is the table's D call, not checked against the DNA. TRBV21-1 has pseudogene status. This CDR3 spans 15 amino acids. DNA of the CDR3: TGTGCCAGCAGCAAAGATGGGACTACCTCCTACGAGCAGTACTTC. This gives the protein CASSKDGTTSYEQYF.

This clone was picked up a small number of times. Germline and junction disagree at one end, which may indicate a read error. V gene TRBV11-2 combines with J gene TRBJ2-7; 12 bases line up with TRBD2. The CDR3 has 12 amino acids. The germline V gene has CDR1 SGHAT and CDR2 FQNNGV. CDR3 nucleotide sequence: TGTGCCAGCAGCTTTGCTAGCGGGAGGGTTATATTC. Translating it yields CASSFASGRVIF.

The count of this clone is one. J is TRBJ1-2 and V is TRBV6-1, with D possibly matching TRBD1 (6 bases). Looked up from germline, CDR1 is MNHNS and CDR2 is SASEGT. This CDR3 region has 13 residues. V gave up 2 bases and J gave up 8 bases, with 12 bases separating them. CDR3 coding DNA: TGTGCCAGCAGTGAATGGGGGCTAAGAGGCTACACCTTC. Residues: CASSEWGLRGYTF.

A few counts support this clone. This chain links TRBV4-1 with TRBJ2-7; 12 nucleotides agree with TRBD2. The V segment lost 0 bases and the J segment 3 bases; nucleotides outside the gene matches: 3. The CDR3 spans 16 residues. Germline CDR1 MGHRA, CDR2 YSYEKL. CDR3 sequence (DNA): TGCGCCAGCAGCCAAGAGGGGACTAGCGGGTTCTACGAGCAGTACTTC. Its protein product is CASSQEGTSGFYEQYF.

The chain employs TRBV6-4 and TRBJ2-7; 8 bases are a match to TRBD1. This CDR3 region has 19 residues. The germline gives CDR1 MRHNA, CDR2 SNTAGT. The V segment lost 2 bases and the J segment 6 bases; nucleotides outside the gene matches: 21. The CDR3 coding sequence is TGTGCCAGCAGTGACATATCCGGGGAGACAGGGGAATGGGATAGCGAGCAGTACTTC. It yields the protein CASSDISGETGEWDSEQYF.

The J gene is TRBJ2-2, the V gene TRBV28, with 7 bases lining up with TRBD2. Germline V gives CDR1 MDHEN, CDR2 SYDVKM. The junction had 8 bases not matched to a gene; V was cut back by 6 bases and J by 4 bases. This CDR3 contains 15 residues. CDR3 loop: CASSPPGLVTGELFF. The CDR3 DNA follows: TGTGCCAGCAGCCCCCCTGGACTAGTCACCGGGGAGCTGTTTTTT.

This chain connects TRBV5-1 to TRBJ2-3, with 13 bases lining up with TRBD2. Germline loops: CDR1 SGHRS, CDR2 YFSETQ. The trim removed 4 bases at V and 6 bases at J, leaving 17 bases unmatched. CDR3 length: 19 residues. The CDR3: CASSRVISGTSGIADTQYF. In DNA, the CDR3 is TGCGCCAGCAGCCGAGTAATATCCGGGACTAGCGGGATAGCGGATACGCAGTATTTT. Together with reference TRBV5-1 and TRBJ2-3, the CDR3 gives the full variable domain: KAGVTQTPRYLIKTRGQQVTLSCSPISGHRSVSWYQQTPGQGLQFLFEYFSETQRNKGNFPGRFSGRQFSNSRSEMNVSTLELGDSALYLCASSRVISGTSGIADTQYFGPGTRLTVL.

The chain links TRBV7-9 to TRBJ1-1, with D unresolved. The CDR3 runs 13 residues. V lost 1 base to trimming and J lost 6 bases, with 9 bases between them. Germline V gene data show CDR1 as SEHNR and CDR2 as FQNEAQ (reference sequence). In DNA, the CDR3 is TGTGCCAGCAGCTTAGACGGGTTTTCTGAAGCTTTCTTT. This codes for CASSLDGFSEAFF.

V gene TRBV5-1 combines with J gene TRBJ2-3; 8 nucleotides align to TRBD1. The CDR3 loop spans 16 amino acids. Germline CDR1 is SGHRS and CDR2 is YFSETQ. V shed 6 bases and J 4 bases; nucleotides not matched to a gene: 13. CDR3 coding DNA: TGCGCCAGCACCTCATCAGGGGGCGGGAACGCAGATACGCAGTATTTT. Translation: CASTSSGGGNADTQYF.

V and J are TRBV29-1 and TRBJ1-1, with D unresolved. Germline V CDR1 and CDR2: SQVTM, ANQGSEA. The CDR3 is 13 residues long. Trimming took off 6 bases at V and 1 base at J, with 12 bases between the two ends. The CDR3 loop is CSVSRPTNTEAFF. The CDR3, as DNA: TGCAGCGTCTCGCGGCCCACGAACACTGAAGCTTTCTTT.

This clone showed up just once. The V gene is TRBV7-6, the J gene TRBJ2-3; 7 nucleotides match TRBD2. CDR1 is SGHVS and CDR2 is FNYEAQ in the germline V gene. CDR3 size: 17 residues. The V gene end was trimmed by 1 base and the J gene end by 3 bases; junction bases not matched to a gene: 10. CDR3 DNA: TGTGCCAGCAGCTTAGTCGCGGGAGCCTTCGGGACAGATACGCAGTATTTT. It translates to CASSLVAGAFGTDTQYF.

V gene TRBV5-1 combines with J gene TRBJ2-2; 7 bases match TRBD1. The CDR3 spans 19 residues. Germline loops: CDR1 SGHRS, CDR2 YFSETQ. The junction had 14 bases not matched to a gene; V was cut back by 0 bases and J by 3 bases. The CDR3, as DNA: TGCGCCAGCAGCTTGGCCGGAACAGGGGTACCGACCTACACCGGGGAGCTGTTTTTT. It yields the protein CASSLAGTGVPTYTGELFF.

The chain uses TRBV5-6 and TRBJ1-4, with D unclear. The CDR3 has 14 residues. Germline values: CDR1 SGHDT, CDR2 YYEEEE. Trimming removed 2 bases from V and 4 bases from J, with 9 bases in between. The chain's CDR3 is CASSLVRSNEKLFF. CDR3 in DNA: TGTGCCAGCAGCTTAGTTAGGAGTAATGAAAAACTGTTTTTT.

This clone was seen just once. This chain uses TRBV10-3 with TRBJ2-1, with TRBD2 identical over 13 bases. The CDR3 sequence is 16 residues long. V lost 0 bases, J lost 9 bases, and 5 bases stayed unmatched. The germline gives CDR1 ENHRY, CDR2 SYGVKD. The CDR3 DNA reads TGTGCCATCAGTGAGTCGGGACTAGCGGGATCGGCTGAGCAGTTCTTC. Translating gives CAISESGLAGSAEQFF.

The chain is built from TRBV28 and TRBJ2-2; D may be TRBD2 (6 bases). The length of the CDR3 is 13 residues. V dropped 10 bases and J dropped 5 bases, with 14 bases sitting between them. Germline loops: CDR1 MDHEN, CDR2 SYDVKM. The CDR3 sequence is CATGGFITGELFF. For the CDR3, the DNA is TGTGCCACCGGAGGGTTTATTACCGGGGAGCTGTTTTTT.

The chain employs TRBV5-1 and TRBJ2-5; 9 bases are shared with TRBD1. The V and J ends lost 4 bases and 6 bases, in that order; junction bases with no gene match: 7. The CDR3 contains 14 residues. CDR1 SGHRS and CDR2 YFSETQ come from the germline V gene. The CDR3 nucleotides read TGCGCCAGCAGCCCTGGGACAGGGAGGCAGACCCAGTACTTC. Translation: CASSPGTGRQTQYF. The full variable domain, completed using reference TRBV5-1 and TRBJ2-5, is KAGVTQTPRYLIKTRGQQVTLSCSPISGHRSVSWYQQTPGQGLQFLFEYFSETQRNKGNFPGRFSGRQFSNSRSEMNVSTLELGDSALYLCASSPGTGRQTQYFGPGTRLLVL.

This chain joins TRBV30 and TRBJ1-6, with 9 bases lining up with TRBD1. Trimming removed 1 base from V and 4 bases from J; junction bases left unmatched: 5. Germline CDR1 is GTSNPN and CDR2 is SVGIG (reference sequence). This CDR3 has 16 amino acids. CDR3 in amino acids: CAWSATGTGYNSPLHF. The CDR3 bases are TGTGCCTGGAGTGCGACCGGGACAGGGTATAATTCACCCCTCCACTTT.

The gene calls are TRBV19 and TRBJ1-1; no firm D call. There are 14 residues in the CDR3. Germline CDR1 is LNHDA and CDR2 is SQIVND (reference sequence). Trimming stripped 5 bases from V and 4 bases from J, with 14 bases between. The CDR3 region has the DNA TGTGCCAGTAGTTATGAGCGGGTACGCACTGAAGCTTTCTTT. As protein: CASSYERVRTEAFF.

This chain uses TRBV29-1 with TRBJ2-1; possible D gene TRBD1, 5 bases. V was shortened by 4 bases and J by 8 bases, with 9 bases between the two germline ends. Germline V gene sequence: CDR1 SQVTM, CDR2 ANQGSEA. The CDR3 totals 11 residues. CDR3 in amino acids: CSVALGDEQFF. The CDR3 DNA sequence: TGCAGCGTTGCCCTAGGGGATGAGCAGTTCTTC.